The clone carrying this T cell receptor beta chain has at least ten counts. Antigen: not known. The protocol attached unique molecular identifiers to individual cDNA molecules. TCRdb re-derived calls from the 5' RACE reads in MiXCR, one entry per CDR3 protein. The data contain over 100,000 distinct CDR3 sequences, roughly 14% of them singletons. The sample belongs to a study of early T cells in non-severe SARS-CoV-2 infection. Whole-study results and caveats: Matching with VDJdb favored anti-spike CD8 responses (missing private and CD4 specificities).

Sequencing was done on a sample of whole blood. The clonotype originates from an adult who was a healthcare worker with PCR-confirmed SARS-CoV-2 infection or an uninfected control (not recorded which).

The chain's CDR3 is CASSPRGNTIYF. Written as DNA, the CDR3 is TGTGCCAGCAGCCCCAGAGGAAACACCATATATTTT. This chain uses TRBV9 with TRBJ1-3; D ambiguous. V lost 4 bases, J lost 4 bases, and 6 bases lay in between. Per germline, CDR1 SGDLS and CDR2 YYNGEE. This CDR3 is built from 12 residues.